A selection of T cell receptor beta chains follows, all from one sample in a study of T cells in severe cutaneous drug reactions. Following a re-call of the multiplex PCR reads, TCRdb has one entry per CDR3 protein and lacks DNA. The sample features about 5,500 distinct CDR3 sequences, with 15% to 17% in its top ten. The specimen was PBMCs. The receptors derive from a human donor with a severe cutaneous adverse drug reaction. Each CDR3 is given with its conserved first and last residue. Fields, in order: clone size, J gene, V gene, CDR3 protein. Rows may omit the clone size; those that give it use once, few, many or a size class.

>-|TRBJ1-1|TRBV20-1
CSALAGVRGINTEAFF
>-|TRBJ1-1|TRBV4-3
CASSQDRDAATEAFF
>-|TRBJ2-7|TRBV19
CASTVPRAVSYEQYF
>-|TRBJ1-6|TRBV7-9
CASSLVRVNSPLHF
>medium-sized|TRBJ2-1|TRBV4-3
CASSQGYTRSNNEQFF
>medium-sized|TRBJ1-5|TRBV24-1
CATSRDRGLQPQHF
>medium-sized|TRBJ2-7|TRBV28
CASSLAGNYEQYF
>-|TRBJ1-1|TRBV5-1
CASSPRQGGKRTEAFF
>-|TRBJ2-3|TRBV10-3
CAISAGLAGDTQYF
>medium-sized|TRBJ1-5|TRBV28
CASSLVVELNQPQHF
>medium-sized|TRBJ2-7|TRBV4-2
CASSGTPSSYEQYF
>medium-sized|TRBJ1-5|TRBV28
CASIVGGVSNQPQHF
>-|TRBJ1-3|TRBV28
CASSLYTDRQSSGNTIYF
>medium-sized|TRBJ1-5|TRBV15
CATSPSGVLNQPQHF
>-|TRBJ1-1|TRBV20-1
CSALRTLGGTEAFF
>-|TRBJ2-1|TRBV7-6
CASSLWSYNEQFF
>-|TRBJ1-5|TRBV12-3/TRBV12-4
CASSFEGSQPQHF
>-|TRBJ2-3|TRBV30
CAWTNLAGGPDTQYF
>-|TRBJ2-1|TRBV11-2
CASRTSGKSSYNEQFF
>-|TRBJ2-1|TRBV19
CASSTSSGSYNEQFF
>medium-sized|TRBJ2-5|TRBV6-2/TRBV6-3
CASSYGTSGSETQYF
>-|TRBJ1-6|TRBV20-1
CSASTRHDYSYNSPLHF
>-|TRBJ2-7|TRBV10-3
CAIHNSGTGKGYEQYF
>-|TRBJ1-1|TRBV20-1
CSAWTPNTEAFF
>-|TRBJ2-3|TRBV11-2
CASSLGLAGGTQYF
>-|TRBJ1-1|TRBV7-9
CASSFGGARTEAFF
>-|TRBJ2-3|TRBV12-5
CASGLYSGGTDTQYF
>medium-sized|TRBJ1-1|TRBV7-6
CASTLDGAVDTEAFF
>medium-sized|TRBJ1-2|TRBV28
CASSFRTTYGYTF
>medium-sized|TRBJ2-1|TRBV27
CASSVGNEQFF
>medium-sized|TRBJ2-3|TRBV28
CASISGTGADTQYF
>medium-sized|TRBJ1-1|TRBV7-6
CASSLQGGNTEAFF
>medium-sized|TRBJ2-3|TRBV6-4
CASSDGSTDTQYF
>-|TRBJ1-1|TRBV18
CASSQAPGQNTEAFF
>-|TRBJ2-3|TRBV9
CASSVSRTTDTQYF
>-|TRBJ2-3|TRBV9
CASSKYTDTQYF
>-|TRBJ1-5|TRBV2
CASSEGGSQGYRNQPQHF
>-|TRBJ2-1|TRBV20-1
CSARLRPRGPSYNEQFF
>-|TRBJ2-5|TRBV18
CASQPGGETQYF
>medium-sized|TRBJ2-3|TRBV6-2/TRBV6-3
CASSYSGLASSDTQYF
>medium-sized|TRBJ2-7|TRBV4-3
CASSQDQGYEQYF
>-|TRBJ2-3|TRBV11-2
CASSHSGGVADTQYF
>-|TRBJ1-1|TRBV30
CAWRVQGFAEAFF
>-|TRBJ2-3|TRBV4-1
CASSQGPGTDTQYF
>-|TRBJ2-3|TRBV20-1
CSATKDSTDTQYF
>medium-sized|TRBJ2-7|TRBV6-5
CASSYSGSGTGIYEQYF
>-|TRBJ2-7|TRBV11-2
CASSFASSGRYEQYF
>-|TRBJ2-5|TRBV20-1
CSAHSGTQSKETQYF
>-|TRBJ2-7|TRBV20-1
CSASSGPSYEQYF